A selection of T cell receptor beta chains follows, all from one sample in a study of blood T cell repertoires in COVID-19. The repertoire was sequenced with immunoSEQ multiplex PCR; TCRdb's copy has only in-frame clones and lacks some. The sample yields hundreds of thousands of clones, 83% seen once. The sequencing sample was made of peripheral blood. The receptors were gathered from a woman aged 40 to 50 with active or convalescent COVID-19. CDR3s include the opening cysteine and the closing phenylalanine or tryptophan. A D gene is named only where the DNA matches it firmly. Expanded clones are given a class, and other clones once, few, many or no size at all.

TRBD1	-	TRBV2	TRBJ1-1	TGTGCCAGCAGTCCCGGGACAGGGAGATTTGAGAACACTGAAGCTTTCTTT	CASSPGTGRFENTEAFF
-	-	TRBV14	TRBJ1-1	TGTGCCAGCAGCCAAGATCAGGCGCCGGCTTTCTTT	CASSQDQAPAFF
-	few	TRBV9	TRBJ1-1	TGTGCCAGCAGCGTAGCGGGATGGACTGAAGCTTTCTTT	CASSVAGWTEAFF
-	-	TRBV11-3	TRBJ2-1	TGTGCCAGCAGCCTTTCTACCGGGCCAGGAGGCTACAATGAGCAGTTCTTC	CASSLSTGPGGYNEQFF
TRBD2	-	TRBV7-9	TRBJ2-5	TGTGCCAGCAGCTTAGATAGTCTAGCGGGAGCAGAGACCCAGTACTTC	CASSLDSLAGAETQYF
TRBD1	-	TRBV11-3	TRBJ1-1	TGTGCCAGCAGATTCCAGGGGGATGAAGCTTTCTTT	CASRFQGDEAFF
-	-	TRBV28	TRBJ2-7	TGTGCCAGCAGTTTACTCCAACAGGGAGCCGCCTACGAGCAGTACTTC	CASSLLQQGAAYEQYF
-	-	TRBV6-5	TRBJ1-2	TGTGCCAGCAGTTACTCGGGAGCGGGTAACTATGGCTACACCTTC	CASSYSGAGNYGYTF
-	-	TRBV13	TRBJ1-2	TGTGCCAGCAGCTTGGGGGCGGAAGGCTACACCTTC	CASSLGAEGYTF
-	-	TRBV24-1	TRBJ1-2	TGTGCCACCAGTGATTTATCAGGGAATGGCTACACCTTC	CATSDLSGNGYTF
TRBD2	-	TRBV10-3	TRBJ2-1	TGTGCCATCACCGGGACTAGCGGGGTCAGCTCCTACAATGAGCAGTTCTTC	CAITGTSGVSSYNEQFF
TRBD2	once	TRBV30	TRBJ2-5	TGTGCCTGGAGTGCACTAGCGGGAGGCCTTGAAGAGACCCAGTACTTC	CAWSALAGGLEETQYF
TRBD1	-	TRBV7-9	TRBJ1-4	TGTGCCAGCAGTCCACAGGGGGCGGCGATTGAAAAACTGTTTTTT	CASSPQGAAIEKLFF
-	-	TRBV2	TRBJ2-7	TGTGCCAGCAGGGACAGAAACTCCTACGAGCAGTACTTC	CASRDRNSYEQYF